The sequence of this T cell receptor (beta chain) was determined in a study of shared clonotypes between healthy human individuals. Concerning this clone: Antigen unknown.

Researchers partitioned CD4+ cells into CD45RA+ naive and CD45RA-negative memory subsets. Study conclusions and caveats: Some naive CD4 clonotypes, around 5%, turned up in common across a handful of donors.

Sequencing was at deep level. Template for every sorted-subset replicate PCR totaled roughly 200 ng DNA, 25,000 to 30,000 T cell genomes. TCRdb keeps only in-frame clones here, not all; method: immunoSEQ multiplex PCR. The sample lists roughly 1 million clones, more than 65% occurring once. The TCR sequence derives from a young man in good health. The sequencing sample was made of memory CD4+ T cells sorted from blood. Subset reported: CD45RA-negative fraction.

In nucleotides, the CDR3 is TGTGCCAGCAGCCCAAAGGGCGGGACTTGGTTCTTC. As protein: CASSPKGGTWFF. The chain combines TRBV7-9 with TRBJ2-1; D is perhaps TRBD2 (6 bases). Germline V CDR1 and CDR2: SEHNR, FQNEAQ (reference sequence). Trimming removed 5 bases at V and 15 bases at J, with 17 bases between. CDR3 length: 12 amino acids.